This record looks at one T cell receptor beta chain sequence and its context. The sample belongs to a study of OX40 agonist ivuxolimab in advanced cancers. Clones were read by immunoSEQ multiplex PCR, and TCRdb kept only the in-frame ones, dropping some. The sample comprises roughly 65,000 clones, roughly 88% of which are singletons, and around 0.9% rests with the top ten. The sequencing here drew on CD4+ or CD8+ T cells sorted from blood, taken in a trial of the OX40 agonist ivuxolimab. This sequence was found in an adult with an advanced solid tumor such as melanoma, head and neck, liver or kidney cancer.

DNA for the CDR3: TGTGCCAGCAGTTCGGGCCCTAAGAACACTGAAGCTTTCTTT. It yields the protein CASSSGPKNTEAFF. J is TRBJ1-1 and V is TRBV6-5, with no clear D. Germline V CDR1 and CDR2: MNHEY, SVGAGI. The V end was cut by 4 bases, the J end by 1 base, with 10 bases between. The CDR3 has 14 residues.